The rows below give T cell receptor beta chains drawn from one sample of a study of T cells in localized non-small cell lung cancer. Using immunoSEQ multiplex PCR, the repertoire was profiled, and TCRdb retains in-frame clones only, with some absent. The sample yields tens of thousands of clones, around 90% seen once. The starting material was peripheral blood, obtained before any cancer treatment. These receptor sequences come from a man between 18 and 49 years old with stage I lung adenocarcinoma. Both conserved end residues are part of each CDR3. The D gene is left open where the match is weak. Only part of the rows carry a size: once, few, many, or a class if the clone is expanded.

v_gene,j_gene,abundance,d_gene,CDR3aa,CDR3nt
TRBV9,TRBJ2-4,NA,NA,CASSVAGGENIQYF,TGTGCCAGCAGCGTTGCAGGGGGGGAAAACATTCAGTACTTC
TRBV19,TRBJ2-1,NA,NA,CASSIVRDPGDNEQFF,TGTGCCAGTAGTATAGTCAGAGACCCAGGAGACAATGAGCAGTTCTTC
TRBV27,TRBJ1-1,NA,TRBD1,CASSLSPGTAQSRTFF,TGTGCCAGCAGTTTAAGCCCAGGGACAGCCCAGTCGAGGACTTTCTTT
TRBV19,TRBJ1-2,NA,NA,CASSIPGGNYGYTF,TGTGCCAGTAGTATCCCGGGAGGGAACTATGGCTACACCTTC
TRBV7-4,TRBJ2-5,once,TRBD2,CASSSGRGGQETQYF,TGTGCCAGCAGCTCCGGACGGGGGGGTCAAGAGACCCAGTACTTC
TRBV5-1,TRBJ1-3,NA,TRBD1,CASSQGAGLTSGNTIYF,TGCGCCAGCAGCCAGGGGGCCGGTCTCACCTCTGGAAACACCATATATTTT
TRBV5-4,TRBJ2-5,NA,TRBD2,CASSLGGRLAGRVETQYF,TGTGCCAGCAGCTTGGGGGGCCGACTAGCGGGAAGAGTAGAGACCCAGTACTTC
TRBV7-9,TRBJ2-4,NA,NA,CASSLGQGNIQYF,TGTGCCAGCAGCTTAGGGCAGGGGAACATTCAGTACTTC
TRBV30,TRBJ1-2,NA,NA,CAWRAGNSNYGYTF,TGTGCCTGGAGGGCCGGGAATTCTAACTATGGCTACACCTTC
TRBV10-3,TRBJ2-7,NA,NA,CAISPGVAYEQYF,TGTGCCATCAGCCCGGGAGTCGCCTACGAGCAGTACTTC
TRBV27,TRBJ2-5,few,TRBD2,CASSLVERGGIPQETQYF,TGTGCCAGCAGTTTAGTAGAGCGGGGGGGTATCCCTCAAGAGACCCAGTACTTC
TRBV5-1,TRBJ1-2,NA,NA,CATSLGPGTNYGYTF,TGCGCCACCAGCCTAGGGCCGGGTACTAACTATGGCTACACCTTC
TRBV7-9,TRBJ2-3,NA,NA,CASSFGGQLDTQYF,TGTGCCAGCAGCTTTGGGGGCCAGTTGGATACGCAGTATTTT
TRBV5-1,TRBJ1-1,NA,TRBD1,CASSLAGQGAFEAFF,TGCGCCAGCAGCTTGGCCGGACAGGGGGCGTTTGAAGCTTTCTTT
TRBV6-5,TRBJ1-3,NA,TRBD1,CASSRDRAGGNTIYF,TGTGCCAGCAGTCGGGACAGGGCGGGCGGAAACACCATATATTTT
TRBV19,TRBJ1-2,NA,TRBD1,CASSIVGEGARYGYTF,TGTGCCAGTAGTATTGTCGGCGAGGGGGCTCGGTACGGCTACACCTTC
TRBV4-2,TRBJ1-4,NA,NA,CASSQDGDHNEKLFF,TGTGCCAGCAGCCAAGATGGGGACCACAATGAAAAACTGTTTTTT
TRBV5-4,TRBJ1-1,NA,TRBD1,CASSRVQGSDTEAFF,TGTGCCAGCAGCCGAGTACAGGGGAGCGACACTGAAGCTTTCTTT
TRBV5-1,TRBJ2-7,NA,TRBD1,CASSADRQGPQDEQYF,TGCGCCAGCAGCGCGGATAGACAGGGCCCCCAGGACGAGCAGTACTTC
TRBV7-9,TRBJ1-1,NA,NA,CASSPGREGAFF,TGTGCCAGCAGCCCAGGGAGGGAAGGGGCTTTCTTT
TRBV6-5,TRBJ2-5,NA,NA,CASSPTVQETQYF,TGTGCCAGCAGTCCGACTGTACAAGAGACCCAGTACTTC
TRBV9,TRBJ1-2,NA,NA,CASSPSGTQYGYTF,TGTGCCAGCAGCCCGTCCGGGACACAGTATGGCTACACCTTC
TRBV7-8,TRBJ2-4,NA,NA,CASSRGPKNIQYF,TGTGCCAGCAGCCGAGGGCCCAAAAACATTCAGTACTTC
TRBV11-3,TRBJ1-1,NA,NA,CASSSSDGVNTEAFF,TGTGCCAGCAGCTCCTCCGACGGAGTGAACACTGAAGCTTTCTTT
TRBV15,TRBJ2-2,NA,NA,CATSRDYETLNTGELFF,TGTGCCACCAGCAGAGATTACGAGACACTTAACACCGGGGAGCTGTTTTTT
TRBV2,TRBJ1-6,NA,TRBD1,CASSGQGISPLHF,TGTGCCAGCAGTGGACAGGGGATCTCACCCCTCCACTTT
TRBV5-1,TRBJ1-3,NA,NA,CASSSSRAGTGNTIYF,TGCGCCAGCAGCTCCTCTAGGGCAGGGACTGGAAACACCATATATTTT
TRBV9,TRBJ2-2,NA,TRBD2,CASSVGLAGTGELFF,TGTGCCAGCAGCGTCGGTTTAGCGGGCACCGGGGAGCTGTTTTTT
TRBV28,TRBJ1-6,NA,TRBD1,CASSRGPYNSPLHF,TGTGCCAGCAGCAGGGGGCCCTATAATTCACCCCTCCACTTT
TRBV5-3,TRBJ2-3,few,NA,CARSLSSFQDTQYF,TGTGCCAGAAGCTTGAGTAGCTTTCAAGATACGCAGTATTTT
TRBV15,TRBJ2-1,NA,TRBD2,CATLPTSGGSDEQFF,TGTGCCACCCTGCCGACTAGCGGGGGGAGCGATGAGCAGTTCTTC
TRBV4-3,TRBJ1-1,NA,NA,CASSTTGGNTEAFF,TGCGCCAGCAGCACAACGGGAGGGAACACTGAAGCTTTCTTT
TRBV15,TRBJ1-2,NA,NA,CATSGGTNYGYTF,TGTGCCACCAGCGGCGGGACAAACTATGGCTACACCTTC
TRBV29-1,TRBJ1-2,NA,TRBD1,CSAEQGAYGYTF,TGCAGCGCCGAGCAGGGGGCCTATGGCTACACCTTC
TRBV2,TRBJ1-5,NA,NA,CASSLTGGARNQPQHF,TGTGCCAGCAGCCTGACGGGGGGGGCGCGGAATCAGCCCCAGCATTTT
TRBV4-3,TRBJ1-3,NA,NA,CASSQERAGSGNTIYF,TGCGCCAGCAGCCAAGAAAGGGCCGGCTCTGGAAACACCATATATTTT
TRBV13,TRBJ1-1,NA,NA,CASSSRVRQSARIPVTAFF,TGTGCCAGCAGCTCAAGGGTAAGACAGTCGGCTAGAATCCCTGTAACGGCTTTCTTT
TRBV5-1,TRBJ2-7,once,TRBD1,CASSFNSGGRGKHF,TGCGCCAGCAGCTTTAATTCAGGGGGCAGGGGCAAGCACTTC
TRBV4-3,TRBJ1-4,once,TRBD1,CASSQDVTGGSGKLFF,TGCGCCAGCAGCCAAGATGTAACAGGGGGCTCGGGGAAACTGTTTTTT
TRBV7-2,TRBJ2-4,NA,NA,CASSLGLAPDIQYF,TGTGCCAGCAGTTTGGGACTTGCCCCGGACATTCAGTACTTC
TRBV7-3,TRBJ2-3,NA,NA,CASSTTGTDTQYF,TGTGCCAGCAGCACGACTGGCACAGATACGCAGTATTTT
TRBV5-1,TRBJ2-5,NA,NA,CASTAGWSSETQYF,TGCGCCAGCACCGCGGGGTGGTCGTCGGAGACCCAGTACTTC
TRBV4-1,TRBJ1-4,NA,NA,CASSPPRKLTNEKLFF,TGCGCCAGCAGCCCCCCCAGGAAGTTAACTAATGAAAAACTGTTTTTT
TRBV14,TRBJ2-1,NA,TRBD2,CASSQTSGSYNEQFF,TGTGCCAGCAGCCAAACTAGCGGCTCCTACAATGAGCAGTTCTTC
TRBV7-2,TRBJ2-7,NA,TRBD1,CASSLDTGTGAYEQYF,TGTGCCAGCAGCTTAGATACCGGGACAGGAGCCTACGAGCAGTACTTC
TRBV4-2,TRBJ1-2,NA,NA,CASSQESFEGYTF,TGTGCCAGCAGCCAAGAGTCTTTTGAAGGCTACACCTTC
TRBV11-2,TRBJ2-7,NA,TRBD2,CASSLARTSGVYEQYF,TGTGCCAGCAGCTTAGCGAGGACTAGCGGGGTCTACGAGCAGTACTTC
TRBV5-6,TRBJ1-3,once,NA,CASSLGQVYSGNTIYF,TGTGCCAGCAGCTTGGGACAGGTCTACTCTGGAAACACCATATATTTT
TRBV5-3,TRBJ1-6,NA,TRBD1,CARSLSGQGRNSPLHF,TGTGCCAGAAGCTTGTCGGGACAGGGGCGGAATTCACCCCTCCACTTT
TRBV7-9,TRBJ1-1,NA,TRBD1,CANTRTGQGNTEAFF,TGTGCGAATACCCGGACAGGGCAGGGGAACACTGAAGCTTTCTTT
TRBV10-3,TRBJ1-1,NA,NA,CAISEDTTNTEAFF,TGTGCCATCAGTGAGGACACGACGAACACTGAAGCTTTCTTT
TRBV19,TRBJ1-2,few,NA,CASSIGKVTNYGYTF,TGTGCCAGTAGTATAGGGAAGGTGACTAACTATGGCTACACCTTC
TRBV19,TRBJ2-7,NA,NA,CASSAGKPTGTLSYEQYF,TGTGCCAGTAGTGCCGGGAAACCCACAGGGACCCTCTCCTACGAGCAGTACTTC
TRBV5-5,TRBJ1-3,NA,NA,CASSYPGFGNTIYF,TGTGCCAGCAGCTATCCCGGGTTCGGAAACACCATATATTTT